Each of the 28 T cell receptor beta chains below was sequenced from the same sample in a study of tumor-infiltrating lymphocytes in oesophageal squamous cell carcinoma. TCRdb processed the PCR reads anew with MiXCR; each CDR3 protein has one entry. The sample includes 15,000 to 25,000 distinct CDR3 sequences, 40% to 50% of them seen just once. Sequencing input: normal esophageal tissue next to the tumor. The receptors shown here come from a male donor with esophageal squamous cell carcinoma.

The V call is TRBV24-1, the J call TRBJ2-4; weak D call: TRBD2 (6 bases). The DNA end lines up better with TRBJ2-7; the J call may be wrong. The CDR3 has 16 amino acids. Germline V gene data show CDR1 as KGHDR and CDR2 as SFDVKD. Here the CDR3 DNA reads TGTGCCACCAGTGATTTAACTAGCCAAAACACCTCCGAGCAGTACTTC. It specifies CATSDLTSQNTSEQYF.

The sample holds a few counts of this clonotype. This chain uses TRBV4-1 with TRBJ2-7; 8 nucleotides line up with TRBD1. The V segment lost 4 bases and the J segment 1 base; nucleotides outside the gene matches: 3. Germline assignment: CDR1 MGHRA and CDR2 YSYEKL. The CDR3 loop spans 14 amino acids. The CDR3 coding sequence is TGCGCCAGCAGCCTAAGGACAGGGTCCTACGAGCAGTACTTC. This encodes CASSLRTGSYEQYF.

This clonotype has ten or more counts. The chain joins TRBV5-6 to TRBJ1-3; D gene uncertain. The V gene's germline CDR1 is SGHDT and CDR2 YYEEEE. Deletions cut 1 base from V and 0 bases from J, with 11 bases between. The CDR3 is 16 residues long. The CDR3 DNA reads TGTGCCAGCAGCTTGTTGGGTATAAGCTCTGGAAACACCATATATTTT. It is translated as CASSLLGISSGNTIYF.

This clonotype was seen more than once but under ten times. The chain has TRBV7-9 and TRBJ2-3; 16 nucleotides agree with TRBD2. The J call is uncertain, as TRBJ2-1 better fits the DNA end. This CDR3 region has 16 residues. The V gene's germline CDR1 is SEHNR and CDR2 FQNEAQ (reference sequence). In DNA, the CDR3 is TGTGCCAGCAGCTCGGGACTAGCGGGAGGGTTCAATGAGCAGTTCTTC. Its protein product is CASSSGLAGGFNEQFF.

This chain joins TRBV6-9 and TRBJ2-6; D not certain. Germline loops: CDR1 MNHGY, CDR2 SVAAGI. V lost 3 bases and J 1 base, leaving 7 bases between the germline ends. CDR3 size: 15 residues. As DNA, the CDR3 is TGTGCCAGCAGTTACGTCAGGTCTGGGGCCAACGTCCTGACTTTC. It translates to CASSYVRSGANVLTF.

For this clonotype: A much bigger clone sits one base away, suggesting this may be a read error. The J gene is TRBJ2-1, the V gene TRBV27; D possibly corresponds to TRBD1 (6 bases). The CDR3 extends over 14 amino acids. Trimming removed 2 bases from V and 10 bases from J, with 15 bases in between. Germline loops: CDR1 MNHEY, CDR2 SMNVEV (reference sequence). The CDR3 protein is CASSLGGRSYEQFF. The CDR3 coding sequence is TGTGCCAGCAGTTTAGGGGGCCGCTCCTACGAGCAGTTCTTC.

The J gene is TRBJ2-1, the V gene TRBV7-2; unclear D gene. In germline, CDR1 is SGHTA, CDR2 FQGNSA. Trimming took off 4 bases at V and 2 bases at J, with 12 bases between the two ends. CDR3 size: 15 residues. CDR3 in amino acids: CASSSMLTAYNEQFF. The CDR3 region has the DNA TGTGCCAGCAGCTCGATGCTTACAGCCTACAATGAGCAGTTCTTC.

This clonotype is judged medium-sized. The chain employs TRBV7-8 and TRBJ2-3, with 12 nucleotides matching TRBD2. The CDR3 is 17 amino acids. CDR1 and CDR2 from the germline V gene are SGHVS and FQNEAQ. After removal of 3 bases from V and 3 bases from J, the junction contained 7 bases not matched to a gene. CDR3 sequence: CASSLILAGGKTDTQYF. The CDR3 nucleotides are TGTGCCAGCAGCTTGATACTAGCGGGAGGAAAAACAGATACGCAGTATTTT.

In this sample, this clonotype turned up a few times. The chain links TRBV7-8 to TRBJ2-4; 8 nucleotides align to TRBD2. Germline assignment: CDR1 SGHVS and CDR2 FQNEAQ. This CDR3 comprises 15 residues. Unmatched junction bases numbered 18, after V lost 5 bases and J lost 15 bases. The CDR3 bases are TGTGCCAGCAGCCCGCGGTCTAGCGGGTACGGGGAGCTGTACTTC. Translating it yields CASSPRSSGYGELYF.

This clonotype has at least ten counts. The CDR3 DNA sequence: TGTGCCAGCAGCTCGGGACAGGTTTCTGGGGCCAACGTCCTGACTTTC. This codes for CASSSGQVSGANVLTF. J is TRBJ2-6 and V is TRBV5-5, with 8 positions matching TRBD1. Germline trimming cut 3 bases from V and 1 base from J; bases unmatched to any gene: 3. From germline, CDR1 is SGHKS and CDR2 YYEKEE (reference sequence). This CDR3 is built from 16 residues. The full variable domain, with the rest looked up from reference TRBV5-5 and TRBJ2-6, is DAGVTQSPTHLIKTRGQQVTLRCSPISGHKSVSWYQQVLGQGPQFIFQYYEKEERGRGNFPDRFSARQFPNYSSELNVNALLLGDSALYLCASSSGQVSGANVLTFGAGSRLTVL.

CDR3 sequence reads: CASSQGDPTDTQYF. The CDR3 DNA reads as TGTGCCAGCAGCCAAGGGGATCCCACAGATACGCAGTATTTT. The chain employs TRBV7-8 and TRBJ2-3; weak D call: TRBD1 (5 bases). V was cut by 5 bases and J by 2 bases, with 11 bases left in between. This CDR3 contains 14 residues. Germline V gives CDR1 SGHVS, CDR2 FQNEAQ.

This clonotype appeared once. This chain links TRBV15 with TRBJ1-2; tentatively, D is TRBD1 (6 bases). Germline V gives CDR1 LNHNV, CDR2 YYDKDF (reference sequence). The CDR3 length is 16 residues. V was pared by 5 bases and J by 6 bases, with 22 bases between. CDR3: CATSVHEGGRRNGYTF. DNA for the CDR3: TGTGCCACCAGCGTCCATGAGGGGGGACGACGGAATGGCTACACCTTC. Supplemented by reference TRBV15 and TRBJ1-2, the full variable domain reads DAMVIQNPRYQVTQFGKPVTLSCSQTLNHNVMYWYQQKSSQAPKLLFHYYDKDFNNEADTPDNFQSRRPNTSFCFLDIRSPGLGDTAMYLCATSVHEGGRRNGYTFGSGTRLTVV.

This clonotype has a handful of counts. The chain carries TRBV5-6 and TRBJ1-2; 10 positions match TRBD1. The CDR3 covers 15 residues. Losses at the gene ends were 5 bases for V and 5 bases for J; bases not matched to a gene: 9. Germline V gives CDR1 SGHDT, CDR2 YYEEEE. CDR3 loop: CASSQGQGIGYGYTF. In DNA form, the CDR3 reads TGTGCCAGCAGTCAGGGACAGGGGATCGGGTATGGCTACACCTTC.

With respect to this clonotype: One end of the junction does not line up with germline, which may come from a read error. V gene TRBV7-6 combines with J gene TRBJ2-3; 11 bases are shared with TRBD2. The CDR3 consists of 15 residues. Germline CDR1 SGHVS, CDR2 FNYEAQ. CDR3 amino acids: CASSKTSGESDTQYF. CDR3 in DNA: TGTGCTAGCAGCAAGACTAGCGGGGAATCAGATACGCAGTATTTT. Full variable domain (rest looked up from reference TRBV7-6 and TRBJ2-3): GAGVSQSPRYKVTKRGQDVALRCDPISGHVSLYWYRQALGQGPEFLTYFNYEAQQDKSGLPNDRFSAERPEGSISTLTIQRTEQRDSAMYRCASSKTSGESDTQYFGPGTRLTVL.

This chain connects TRBV7-9 to TRBJ2-1; TRBD2 matches at 7 bases. This CDR3 has 14 residues. The ends lost 0 bases at V and 4 bases at J; junction bases unmatched: 0. Per the germline V gene, CDR1 is SEHNR and CDR2 is FQNEAQ (reference sequence). CDR3 DNA: TGTGCCAGCAGCTTAGCACTAGCGTACAATGAGCAGTTCTTC. This sequence encodes CASSLALAYNEQFF.

This clonotype was found many times. No conserved phenylalanine or tryptophan is present at the end of the CDR3, so a read error is the likely explanation. It is unclear where the CDR3 begins or ends on the DNA, so no DNA is shown, and the CDR3 is as TCRdb lists it. The chain uses TRBV7-6 and TRBJ2-6; the table's TRBD1 call for D was not verified on the DNA. The V gene's germline CDR1 is SGHVS and CDR2 FNYEAQ. The CDR3 totals 9 residues, both ends included. CDR3 sequence: CASTPFLRV.

This clonotype has a count of ten or more. The genes are TRBV12-3 or TRBV12-4 and TRBJ1-1; TRBD1 aligns across 8 bases. Unmatched junction bases numbered 4, after V lost 4 bases and J lost 9 bases. This CDR3 is 12 amino acids long. CDR3 region: CASSSGTGKAFF. The CDR3 bases are TGTGCCAGCAGTTCAGGGACAGGCAAAGCTTTCTTT.

The rearrangement uses TRBV5-1 and TRBJ2-1; possibly TRBD2 for D (7 bases). CDR3 size: 17 residues. Trimming shortened V by 0 bases and J by 5 bases, and 18 bases separated the two germline ends. CDR1 is SGHRS and CDR2 is YFSETQ in the germline V gene. The CDR3 is CASSLVVAGKGDNEQFF. For the CDR3, the DNA is TGCGCCAGCAGCTTGGTGGTAGCGGGTAAGGGGGACAATGAGCAGTTCTTC.

This clonotype is deemed large (0.1 to 1%). The chain is built from TRBV7-9 and TRBJ2-1; no clear D gene. The CDR3 spans 14 residues. V lost 4 bases and J 0 bases, leaving 7 bases between the germline ends. CDR1 SEHNR and CDR2 FQNEAQ come from the germline V gene (reference sequence). The CDR3 DNA sequence: TGTGCCAGCAGCTCCCTCCCCTCCTACAATGAGCAGTTCTTC. Amino acid sequence: CASSSLPSYNEQFF.

This sequence joins TRBV7-8 and TRBJ2-4; 9 bases fit TRBD2. The DNA end lines up better with TRBJ2-7; the J call may be wrong. From germline, CDR1 is SGHVS and CDR2 FQNEAQ. There are 14 residues in the CDR3. The CDR3: CASTQTSGSYEQYF. Written as DNA, the CDR3 is TGTGCCAGCACCCAGACTAGCGGTAGCTACGAGCAGTACTTC.

Judged by abundance, this clonotype is medium-sized (0.01 to 0.1%). V gene TRBV12-3 or TRBV12-4 combines with J gene TRBJ2-6; unclear D gene. V was clipped by 6 bases and J by 0 bases, with 6 bases between them. The CDR3 covers 14 residues. DNA of the CDR3: TGTGCCAGCAGGGCGAGCTCTGGGGCCAACGTCCTGACTTTC. Translation gives CASRASSGANVLTF.

This clonotype was detected ten times or more. This chain joins TRBV4-3 and TRBJ2-1; 10 bases match TRBD2. The V gene's germline CDR1 is LGHNA and CDR2 YSLEER. V was clipped by 0 bases and J by 6 bases; unmatched bases: 2. The CDR3 runs 15 residues. The CDR3 here is CASSQEAGGVNEQFF. The CDR3, as DNA: TGCGCCAGCAGCCAAGAAGCGGGAGGGGTCAATGAGCAGTTCTTC.

About this clonotype: A junction boundary mismatches the germline segment, possibly from a read error. The CDR3 here is CPSSYRTGSYEQYF. CDR3 in DNA: TGTCCCAGCAGTTACCGGACAGGTTCCTACGAGCAGTACTTC. V and J are TRBV6-5 and TRBJ2-4, with 7 nucleotides matching TRBD1. The J call may be incorrect, as the DNA end agrees better with TRBJ2-7. Germline CDR1 MNHEY, CDR2 SVGAGI. There are 14 residues in the CDR3.

This clonotype was seen many times. V usage is TRBV6-1 and J usage is TRBJ2-7; 9 positions match TRBD1. Germline CDR1 is MNHNS and CDR2 is SASEGT. With V trimmed by 6 bases and J by 0 bases, 6 bases remained unmatched. The CDR3 runs 15 residues. CDR3 loop: CASRGQGQYSYEQYF. CDR3 sequence (DNA): TGTGCCAGCAGGGGACAGGGACAATACTCCTACGAGCAGTACTTC.

This clonotype was counted many times. A much larger clone lies a single base off, so this may be a read error. The V and J genes are TRBV7-2 and TRBJ2-1, with no clear D. The CDR3 totals 14 residues. V was clipped by 1 base and J by 10 bases, with 14 bases between them. The germline CDR1 and CDR2 sequences are SGHTA and FQGNSA. The CDR3 region is CASSLVKGTYEQFF. In DNA, the CDR3 is TGTGCCAGCAGCTTAGTCAAGGGTACCTACGAGCAGTTCTTC.

The chain uses TRBV11-1 and TRBJ2-7, with D possibly TRBD1 on 5 matching bases. The last part of the DNA fits TRBJ2-5 better; the J call may be wrong. CDR3 length: 14 amino acids. Germline V gives CDR1 SGHAT, CDR2 FQDESV (reference sequence). CDR3 sequence reads: CASSPRQPQETQYF. CDR3 DNA: TGTGCCAGCAGCCCCCGACAGCCACAAGAGACCCAGTACTTC.

At least ten counts were recorded for this clonotype. The rearrangement uses TRBV7-3 and TRBJ1-5; D is unresolved. CDR1 SGHTA and CDR2 FQGTGA come from the germline V gene. CDR3 length: 15 amino acids. V was cut by 3 bases and J by 0 bases, with 9 bases left in between. The CDR3 region is CASSFSGISNQPQHF. In DNA, the CDR3 is TGTGCCAGCAGCTTCTCGGGGATTAGCAATCAGCCCCAGCATTTT.

This clonotype is medium-sized (0.01 to 0.1%) in the sample. Since a much larger clone is just one base distant, this may be a read error. The genes are TRBV7-2 and TRBJ2-7; no reliable D call. Deletions cut 1 base from V and 7 bases from J, with 8 bases between. The CDR3 totals 12 residues. Germline V gives CDR1 SGHTA, CDR2 FQGNSA. The CDR3 DNA sequence: TGTGCCAGCAGCTTAGTATCGGATGAGCAGTACTTC. Protein sequence: CASSLVSDEQYF.